This paragraph covers one TCR beta chain sequence. Its antigen is not known. The data derive from a study of cytomegalovirus exposure and HLA in healthy donors. Whole-study findings and limits: In a later analysis, CMV-associated beta chains were mostly HLA-associated, it appeared. Sequencing likely produced, as an artifact, a cluster of highly shared sequence variants.

Primers: 60 Vbeta forward and 13 Jbeta reverse. Authors' analysis steps: The count from a later analysis was some 81 million unique TCR beta chains, 9.5 million to 11 million of them shared. Sequencing used immunoSEQ multiplex PCR; TCRdb keeps in-frame clones, though not all of them. V, J and clone size derive from that table, while D and trimming were established from the DNA sequence. Recorded for this sample: 100,000 to 150,000 clones. Sample: PBMCs. The sequence was obtained from a woman in her 40s in good health and CMV-seropositive.

The CDR3 here is CASSIGAGEVTDTQYF. CDR3 nucleotide sequence: TGTGCCAGTAGTATAGGAGCGGGAGAGGTCACAGATACGCAGTATTTT. V and J are TRBV19 and TRBJ2-3, with 8 bases matching TRBD2. V was clipped by 1 base and J by 2 bases; unmatched bases: 5. CDR3 length equals 16 residues. CDR1 and CDR2 (germline): LNHDA, SQIVND (reference sequence).